This is a list of T cell receptor beta chains from one sample in a study of T cell changes during pregnancy in multiple sclerosis. Here immunoSEQ multiplex PCR was the method, and the copy in TCRdb shows in-frame clones only, minus some. In the table there are 65,000 to 95,000 clones, 89% of which are singletons. Sequenced here: peripheral blood, sampled before pregnancy. Receptors originate from a female donor with multiple sclerosis, enrolled in a pregnancy study. Each CDR3 is given with its conserved first and last residue. Fields, in order: D gene, J gene, clone size, V gene, CDR3 protein, CDR3 DNA. D genes are given only for firm matches. Size values are once, few and many counts, or a class for expanded clones, and some rows have none.

D: TRBD1
J: TRBJ1-1
size: once
V: TRBV5-1
CDR3: CASSHWGTGWANTEAFF
DNA: TGCGCCAGCAGCCATTGGGGGACAGGGTGGGCGAACACTGAAGCTTTCTTT

D: TRBD2
J: TRBJ2-3
size: -
V: TRBV14
CDR3: CASSPNRGGLGTDTQYF
DNA: TGTGCCAGCAGCCCTAACCGGGGGGGCCTCGGCACAGATACGCAGTATTTT

D: -
J: TRBJ1-6
size: -
V: TRBV11-2
CDR3: CASSLHRESAISPLHF
DNA: TGTGCCAGCAGCTTGCATCGGGAGTCAGCTATTTCACCCCTCCACTTT

D: TRBD1
J: TRBJ2-7
size: -
V: TRBV4-1
CDR3: CASSQESTGGYEQYF
DNA: TGCGCCAGCAGCCAAGAATCTACAGGGGGTTACGAGCAGTACTTC

D: -
J: TRBJ2-7
size: -
V: TRBV4-1
CDR3: CASSHGPRRNYEQYF
DNA: TGCGCCAGCAGCCATGGGCCTAGGAGGAACTACGAGCAGTACTTC

D: -
J: TRBJ1-1
size: -
V: TRBV7-9
CDR3: CASSFNRNPLEAFF
DNA: TGTGCCAGCAGCTTCAACCGAAACCCACTTGAAGCTTTCTTT

D: TRBD1
J: TRBJ2-1
size: -
V: TRBV7-3
CDR3: CASSSQGGSYNEQFF
DNA: TGTGCCAGCAGCTCACAGGGGGGCTCCTACAATGAGCAGTTCTTC

D: -
J: TRBJ2-4
size: -
V: TRBV18
CDR3: CASSRSLGIQYF
DNA: TGTGCCAGCTCAAGATCACTAGGCATTCAGTACTTC

D: TRBD1
J: TRBJ1-2
size: -
V: TRBV30
CDR3: CAWSMRQGRWGSGYTF
DNA: TGTGCCTGGAGTATGAGACAGGGAAGATGGGGTAGTGGCTACACCTTC

D: TRBD2
J: TRBJ2-1
size: -
V: TRBV5-5
CDR3: CASSLEQLRGYGNEQFF
DNA: TGTGCCAGCAGCTTGGAACAACTGCGGGGGTACGGCAATGAGCAGTTCTTC

D: -
J: TRBJ1-6
size: -
V: TRBV4-3
CDR3: CASSATGKHNSPLHF
DNA: TGCGCCAGCAGCGCGACCGGGAAGCACAATTCACCCCTCCACTTT

D: -
J: TRBJ1-1
size: -
V: TRBV6-6
CDR3: CASSYRGGQGTEAFF
DNA: TGTGCCAGCAGTTACAGGGGGGGCCAAGGAACTGAAGCTTTCTTT

D: -
J: TRBJ2-1
size: once
V: TRBV7-3
CDR3: CATLPRGPYNEQFF
DNA: TGTGCCACCCTTCCGCGGGGGCCATACAATGAGCAGTTCTTC

D: -
J: TRBJ1-2
size: -
V: TRBV11-2
CDR3: CASSFLERYGYTF
DNA: TGTGCCAGCAGCTTCCTGGAGAGATATGGCTACACCTTC

D: -
J: TRBJ1-1
size: -
V: TRBV2
CDR3: CASSETVIPEAFF
DNA: TGTGCCAGCAGTGAAACAGTTATACCTGAAGCTTTCTTT

D: TRBD1
J: TRBJ1-4
size: once
V: TRBV29-1
CDR3: CSVEDVGQRNEKLFF
DNA: TGCAGCGTTGAAGACGTGGGACAGCGAAATGAAAAACTGTTTTTT

D: -
J: TRBJ1-3
size: -
V: TRBV18
CDR3: CASSPTASSGNTIYF
DNA: TGTGCCAGCTCACCTACAGCAAGCTCTGGAAACACCATATATTTT

D: TRBD2
J: TRBJ2-3
size: -
V: TRBV6-1
CDR3: CASSEAAGGADTQYF
DNA: TGTGCCAGCAGTGAAGCGGCGGGGGGGGCCGATACGCAGTATTTT

D: TRBD2
J: TRBJ2-1
size: -
V: TRBV7-3
CDR3: CASSLTPLGSGVSRHNEQFF
DNA: TGTGCCAGCAGCTTAACCCCCCTCGGTAGCGGGGTTTCCCGGCACAATGAGCAGTTCTTC

D: TRBD1
J: TRBJ2-5
size: -
V: TRBV7-8
CDR3: CASSLGWGQGGETQYF
DNA: TGTGCCAGCAGCTTAGGATGGGGACAGGGGGGGGAGACCCAGTACTTC

D: -
J: TRBJ2-5
size: -
V: TRBV6-5
CDR3: CASSYWSGSGETQYF
DNA: TGTGCCAGCAGTTACTGGTCAGGGTCCGGGGAGACCCAGTACTTC

D: TRBD2
J: TRBJ2-3
size: -
V: TRBV18
CDR3: CASSPGLAGGTDTQYF
DNA: TGTGCCAGCTCACCCGGACTAGCGGGGGGAACAGATACGCAGTATTTT

D: -
J: TRBJ1-2
size: few
V: TRBV11-1
CDR3: CASSSPPGGDYGYTF
DNA: TGTGCCAGCAGCTCACCGCCGGGGGGGGACTATGGCTACACCTTC

D: TRBD1
J: TRBJ2-1
size: -
V: TRBV7-3
CDR3: CASSGTGAEHEQFF
DNA: TGTGCCAGCAGCGGGACAGGGGCTGAACATGAGCAGTTCTTC

D: TRBD1
J: TRBJ2-1
size: -
V: TRBV13
CDR3: CASSLWGRQGGDNEQFF
DNA: TGTGCCAGCAGCTTATGGGGGCGACAGGGCGGAGACAATGAGCAGTTCTTC

D: TRBD1
J: TRBJ2-5
size: once
V: TRBV18
CDR3: CASRTRGETQYF
DNA: TGTGCCAGCCGAACCAGGGGGGAGACCCAGTACTTC

D: -
J: TRBJ1-5
size: -
V: TRBV19
CDR3: CASSIDTTGYNQPQHF
DNA: TGTGCCAGTAGTATAGATACGACAGGCTACAATCAGCCCCAGCATTTT

D: -
J: TRBJ2-1
size: -
V: TRBV7-3
CDR3: CASSLNSRQGGNEQFF
DNA: TGTGCCAGCAGCTTAAATAGTCGGCAGGGTGGCAATGAGCAGTTCTTC

D: -
J: TRBJ2-1
size: few
V: TRBV18
CDR3: CASSSFQQGNEQFF
DNA: TGTGCCAGCTCTTCATTCCAACAGGGAAATGAGCAGTTCTTC

D: -
J: TRBJ1-3
size: -
V: TRBV5-1
CDR3: CASSWGLASGNTIYF
DNA: TGCGCCAGCAGCTGGGGACTCGCCTCTGGAAACACCATATATTTT

D: TRBD1
J: TRBJ1-6
size: -
V: TRBV5-6
CDR3: CASSGNRGTNSPLHF
DNA: TGTGCCAGCAGCGGAAACAGGGGCACCAATTCACCCCTCCACTTT

D: TRBD2
J: TRBJ2-4
size: -
V: TRBV25-1
CDR3: CASSESRLAGRNIQYF
DNA: TGTGCCAGCAGTGAATCTCGACTAGCGGGGAGAAACATTCAGTACTTC

D: TRBD1
J: TRBJ1-3
size: -
V: TRBV4-1
CDR3: CASSPRQGAAGNTIYF
DNA: TGCGCCAGCAGCCCCCGACAGGGGGCGGCTGGAAACACCATATATTTT

D: TRBD1
J: TRBJ1-4
size: -
V: TRBV7-9
CDR3: CASSSPGTGDEKLFF
DNA: TGTGCCAGCAGCTCACCCGGGACAGGGGACGAAAAACTGTTTTTT

D: TRBD2
J: TRBJ2-5
size: -
V: TRBV9
CDR3: CASSRGTSGGETQYF
DNA: TGTGCCAGCAGCAGGGGGACTAGCGGGGGAGAGACCCAGTACTTC

D: TRBD1
J: TRBJ2-3
size: -
V: TRBV7-7
CDR3: CASSQGLGTDTDTQYF
DNA: TGTGCTAGCAGCCAGGGTTTGGGGACAGACACAGATACGCAGTATTTT

D: -
J: TRBJ1-2
size: -
V: TRBV11-2
CDR3: CASSLDQEGGYTF
DNA: TGTGCCAGCAGCTTAGATCAAGAGGGAGGCTACACCTTC

D: TRBD1
J: TRBJ2-1
size: -
V: TRBV19
CDR3: CASSKIPGQGAYNEQFF
DNA: TGTGCCAGTAGTAAGATCCCGGGACAGGGCGCCTACAATGAGCAGTTCTTC

D: -
J: TRBJ2-2
size: -
V: TRBV7-8
CDR3: CASNPGRTGELFF
DNA: TGTGCCAGCAACCCAGGGCGGACCGGGGAGCTGTTTTTT

D: -
J: TRBJ2-1
size: -
V: TRBV28
CDR3: CASSTFFRRGRNEQFF
DNA: TGTGCCAGCAGTACCTTTTTTAGGAGGGGACGGAATGAGCAGTTCTTC

D: -
J: TRBJ1-1
size: -
V: TRBV5-1
CDR3: CASSLEDRNTEAFF
DNA: TGCGCCAGCAGCTTGGAAGACAGGAACACTGAAGCTTTCTTT

D: TRBD2
J: TRBJ2-3
size: -
V: TRBV10-1
CDR3: CASQAGTTDTQYF
DNA: TGCGCCAGCCAAGCGGGAACCACAGATACGCAGTATTTT

D: TRBD2
J: TRBJ2-1
size: -
V: TRBV14
CDR3: CASSPLAGAYYGKFF
DNA: TGTGCCAGCAGCCCACTAGCGGGGGCCTACTACGGGAAGTTCTTC

D: TRBD2
J: TRBJ2-1
size: -
V: TRBV5-1
CDR3: CASSSPGGPGPYNEQFF
DNA: TGCGCCAGCAGCTCCCCGGGGGGGCCGGGTCCTTACAATGAGCAGTTCTTC

D: -
J: TRBJ1-1
size: -
V: TRBV7-6
CDR3: CASSLTLNRFEAFF
DNA: TGTGCCAGCAGCTTAACCCTAAACAGGTTTGAAGCTTTCTTT

D: -
J: TRBJ2-3
size: -
V: TRBV2
CDR3: CASKVRTSTDTQYF
DNA: TGTGCCAGCAAGGTGAGGACTAGCACAGATACGCAGTATTTT

D: TRBD2
J: TRBJ2-1
size: -
V: TRBV7-9
CDR3: CASSPLAVSYNEQFF
DNA: TGTGCCAGCAGCCCACTAGCGGTGTCCTACAATGAGCAGTTCTTC

D: -
J: TRBJ2-7
size: -
V: TRBV15
CDR3: CATSRDRQAYEQYF
DNA: TGTGCCACCAGCAGAGATAGACAAGCCTACGAGCAGTACTTC

D: -
J: TRBJ1-6
size: -
V: TRBV6-6
CDR3: CATAQGSSNSPLHF
DNA: TGTGCCACCGCACAGGGATCCTCAAATTCACCCCTCCACTTT

D: -
J: TRBJ2-5
size: -
V: TRBV18
CDR3: CASSPQGVETQYF
DNA: TGTGCCAGCTCACCACAGGGGGTAGAGACCCAGTACTTC

D: -
J: TRBJ1-2
size: -
V: TRBV5-1
CDR3: CASSPGGALMSYGYTF
DNA: TGCGCCAGCAGCCCAGGCGGGGCCCTTATGTCCTATGGCTACACCTTC

D: TRBD1
J: TRBJ2-4
size: few
V: TRBV18
CDR3: CASSPKAGTGGISIQYF
DNA: TGTGCCAGCTCACCGAAAGCCGGGACAGGGGGAATAAGCATTCAGTACTTC

D: -
J: TRBJ1-1
size: -
V: TRBV29-1
CDR3: CSLTRYGGDTEAFF
DNA: TGCAGCCTAACCCGATACGGGGGGGACACTGAAGCTTTCTTT

D: -
J: TRBJ2-5
size: -
V: TRBV4-3
CDR3: CASSTSRWRGQETQYF
DNA: TGCGCCAGCAGCACCTCTAGATGGCGGGGTCAAGAGACCCAGTACTTC

D: TRBD1
J: TRBJ1-5
size: -
V: TRBV6-6
CDR3: CASSWTGRQPQHF
DNA: TGTGCCAGCAGTTGGACAGGGCGTCAGCCCCAGCATTTT

D: -
J: TRBJ1-5
size: -
V: TRBV4-1
CDR3: CASSQGQPYSNQPQHF
DNA: TGCGCCAGCAGCCAAGGACAACCATATAGCAATCAGCCCCAGCATTTT

D: TRBD2
J: TRBJ2-7
size: -
V: TRBV28
CDR3: CASSFVLEAGESSYEQYF
DNA: TGTGCCAGCAGTTTCGTGCTTGAGGCGGGGGAGAGCTCCTACGAGCAGTACTTC